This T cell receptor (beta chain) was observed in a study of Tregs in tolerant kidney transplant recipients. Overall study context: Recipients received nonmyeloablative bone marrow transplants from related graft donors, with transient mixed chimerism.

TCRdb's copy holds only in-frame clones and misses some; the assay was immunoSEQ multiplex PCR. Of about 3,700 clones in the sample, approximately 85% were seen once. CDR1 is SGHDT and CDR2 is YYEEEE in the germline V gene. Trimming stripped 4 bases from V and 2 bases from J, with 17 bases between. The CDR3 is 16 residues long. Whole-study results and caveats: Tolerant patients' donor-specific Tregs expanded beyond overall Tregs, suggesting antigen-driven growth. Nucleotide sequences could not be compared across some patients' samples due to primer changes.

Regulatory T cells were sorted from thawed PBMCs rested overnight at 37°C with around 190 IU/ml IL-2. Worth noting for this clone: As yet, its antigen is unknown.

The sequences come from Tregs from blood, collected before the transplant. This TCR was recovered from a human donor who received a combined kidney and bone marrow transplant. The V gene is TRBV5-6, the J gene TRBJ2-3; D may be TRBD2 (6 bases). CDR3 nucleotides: TGTGCCAGCAGCCTACGAGGTAGCGGACACACAGATACGCAGTATTTT. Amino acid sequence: CASSLRGSGHTDTQYF. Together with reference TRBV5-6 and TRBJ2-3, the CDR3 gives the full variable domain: DAGVTQSPTHLIKTRGQQVTLRCSPKSGHDTVSWYQQALGQGPQFIFQYYEEEERQRGNFPDRFSGHQFPNYSSELNVNALLLGDSALYLCASSLRGSGHTDTQYFGPGTRLTVL.